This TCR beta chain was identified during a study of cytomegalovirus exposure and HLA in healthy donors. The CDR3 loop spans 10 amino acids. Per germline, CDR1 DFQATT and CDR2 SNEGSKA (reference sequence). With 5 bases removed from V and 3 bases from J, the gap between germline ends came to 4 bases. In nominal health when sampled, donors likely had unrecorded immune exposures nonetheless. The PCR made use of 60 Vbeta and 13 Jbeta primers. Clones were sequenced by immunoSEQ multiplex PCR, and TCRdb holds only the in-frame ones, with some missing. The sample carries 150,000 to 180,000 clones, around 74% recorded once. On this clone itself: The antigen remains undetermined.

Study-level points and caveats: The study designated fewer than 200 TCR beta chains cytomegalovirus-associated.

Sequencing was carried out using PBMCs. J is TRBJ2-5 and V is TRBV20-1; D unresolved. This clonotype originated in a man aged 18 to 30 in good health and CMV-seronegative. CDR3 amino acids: CSAPEETQYF. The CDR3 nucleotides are TGCAGTGCTCCCGAAGAGACCCAGTACTTC.